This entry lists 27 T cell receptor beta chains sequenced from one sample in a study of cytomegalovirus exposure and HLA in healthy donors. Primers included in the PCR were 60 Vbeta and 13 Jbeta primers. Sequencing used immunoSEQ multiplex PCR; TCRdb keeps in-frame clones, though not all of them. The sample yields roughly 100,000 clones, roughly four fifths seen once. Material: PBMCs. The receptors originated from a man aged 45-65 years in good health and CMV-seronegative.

The CDR3 sequence: CASSLELGVNSEQFF. The CDR3, as DNA: TGTGCCAGCAGCTTAGAGCTGGGAGTGAATAGTGAGCAGTTCTTC. This rearrangement joins TRBV7-2 to TRBJ2-1, with D possibly being TRBD2 (5 bases). CDR1 and CDR2 (germline): SGHTA, FQGNSA. CDR3 length equals 15 residues. The ends were cut back, 1 base at V and 9 bases at J, with 16 bases in the middle.

CDR3 sequence reads: CASSPTGSNRNIQYF. Here the CDR3 DNA reads TGTGCCAGCTCACCAACGGGATCCAATCGGAACATTCAGTACTTC. The chain carries TRBV18 and TRBJ2-4; TRBD2 might be the D (5 bases). This CDR3 region has 15 residues. Germline CDR1 KGHSH, CDR2 LQKENI. Between the trimmed V and J ends, which lost 2 bases and 7 bases, there was a span of 15 bases.

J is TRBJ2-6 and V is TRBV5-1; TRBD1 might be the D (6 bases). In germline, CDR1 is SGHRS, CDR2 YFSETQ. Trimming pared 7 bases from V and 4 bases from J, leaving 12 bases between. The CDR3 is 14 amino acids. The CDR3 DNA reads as TGCGCCAGCCGTACAGGGAGCGGGGCCAACGTCCTGACTTTC. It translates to CASRTGSGANVLTF.

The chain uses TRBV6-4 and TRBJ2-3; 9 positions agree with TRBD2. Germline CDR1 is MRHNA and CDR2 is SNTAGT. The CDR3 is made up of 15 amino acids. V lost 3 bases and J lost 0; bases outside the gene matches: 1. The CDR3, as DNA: TGTGCCAGCAGTGAAGCGGGGGGTAGCACAGATACGCAGTATTTT. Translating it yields CASSEAGGSTDTQYF.

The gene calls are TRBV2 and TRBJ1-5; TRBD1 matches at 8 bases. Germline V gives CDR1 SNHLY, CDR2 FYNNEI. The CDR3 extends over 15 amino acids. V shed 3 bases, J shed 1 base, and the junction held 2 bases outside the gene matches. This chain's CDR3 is CASSEDRDSNQPQHF. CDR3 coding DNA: TGTGCCAGCAGTGAGGACAGGGACAGCAATCAGCCCCAGCATTTT.

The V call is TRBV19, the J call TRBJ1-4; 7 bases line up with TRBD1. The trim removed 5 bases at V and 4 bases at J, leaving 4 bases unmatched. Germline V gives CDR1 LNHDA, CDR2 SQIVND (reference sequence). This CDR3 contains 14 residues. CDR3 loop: CASSPGTVNEKLFF. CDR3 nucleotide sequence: TGTGCCAGTAGTCCCGGGACAGTTAATGAAAAACTGTTTTTT.

The CDR3 DNA sequence: TGCGCCAGCAGCCCCAGACAGGGGACCACTGAAGCTTTCTTT. It specifies CASSPRQGTTEAFF. The chain has TRBV5-1 and TRBJ1-1, with 8 bases aligning to TRBD1. This CDR3 is 14 amino acids long. CDR1 SGHRS and CDR2 YFSETQ come from the germline V gene. V dropped 4 bases and J dropped 4; count of bases not matched to a gene: 6.

The CDR3 DNA reads as TGCGCCAGCAGTGACGAAAAAAGGACAGGGATACGGGAGCAGTACGTC. It encodes CASSDEKRTGIREQYV. V is TRBV10-2 and J is TRBJ2-7, with TRBD1 matching 8 bases. J was trimmed by 7 bases and V by 3 bases; bases with no gene match: 14. The CDR3 covers 16 residues. The germline V gene has CDR1 WSHSY and CDR2 SAAADI.

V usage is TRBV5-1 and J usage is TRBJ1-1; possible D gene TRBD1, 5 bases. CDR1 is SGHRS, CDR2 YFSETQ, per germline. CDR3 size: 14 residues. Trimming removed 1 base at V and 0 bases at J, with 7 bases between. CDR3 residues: CASSLPGLNTEAFF. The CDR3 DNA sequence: TGCGCCAGCAGCTTGCCAGGGTTGAACACTGAAGCTTTCTTT.

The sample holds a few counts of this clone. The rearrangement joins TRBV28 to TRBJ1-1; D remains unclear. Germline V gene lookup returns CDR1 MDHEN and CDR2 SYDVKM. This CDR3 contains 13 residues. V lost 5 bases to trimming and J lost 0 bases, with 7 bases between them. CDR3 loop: CASSRNMNTEAFF. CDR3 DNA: TGTGCCAGCAGTCGTAACATGAACACTGAAGCTTTCTTT.

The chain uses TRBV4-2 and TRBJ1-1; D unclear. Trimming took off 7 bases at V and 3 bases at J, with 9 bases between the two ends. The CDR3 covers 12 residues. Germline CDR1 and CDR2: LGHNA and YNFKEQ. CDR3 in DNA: TGTGCCAGCAAGACTAGGGACACTGAAGCTTTCTTT. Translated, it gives CASKTRDTEAFF.

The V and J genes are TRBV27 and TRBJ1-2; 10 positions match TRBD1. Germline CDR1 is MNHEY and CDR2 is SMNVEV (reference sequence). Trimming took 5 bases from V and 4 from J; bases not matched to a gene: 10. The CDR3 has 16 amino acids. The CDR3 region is CASSPGQGSTIYGYTF. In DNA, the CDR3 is TGTGCCAGCAGTCCGGGACAGGGGTCGACCATCTATGGCTACACCTTC.

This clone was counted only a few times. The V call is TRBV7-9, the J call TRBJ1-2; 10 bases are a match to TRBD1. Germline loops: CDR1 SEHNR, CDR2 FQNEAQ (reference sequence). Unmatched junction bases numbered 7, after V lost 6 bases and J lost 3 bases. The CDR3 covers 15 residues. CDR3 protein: CASSLGQGKDYGYTF. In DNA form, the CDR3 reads TGTGCCAGCAGTTTGGGACAGGGGAAAGACTATGGCTACACCTTC. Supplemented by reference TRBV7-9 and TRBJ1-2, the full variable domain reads DTGVSQNPRHKITKRGQNVTFRCDPISEHNRLYWYRQTLGQGPEFLTYFQNEAQLEKSRLLSDRFSAERPKGSFSTLEIQRTEQGDSAMYLCASSLGQGKDYGYTFGSGTRLTVV.

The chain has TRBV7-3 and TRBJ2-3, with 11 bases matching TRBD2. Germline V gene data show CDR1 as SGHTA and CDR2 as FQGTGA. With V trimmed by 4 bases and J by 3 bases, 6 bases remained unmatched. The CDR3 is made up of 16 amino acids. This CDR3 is CASSSLAGGPTDTQYF. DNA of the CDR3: TGTGCCAGCAGCTCCTTAGCGGGGGGGCCGACAGATACGCAGTATTTT.

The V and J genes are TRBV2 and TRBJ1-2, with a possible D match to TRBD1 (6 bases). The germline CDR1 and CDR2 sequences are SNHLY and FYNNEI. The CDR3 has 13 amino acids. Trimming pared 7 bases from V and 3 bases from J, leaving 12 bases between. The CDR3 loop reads CASKGQRDYGYTF. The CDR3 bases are TGTGCCAGCAAAGGACAGAGAGACTATGGCTACACCTTC.

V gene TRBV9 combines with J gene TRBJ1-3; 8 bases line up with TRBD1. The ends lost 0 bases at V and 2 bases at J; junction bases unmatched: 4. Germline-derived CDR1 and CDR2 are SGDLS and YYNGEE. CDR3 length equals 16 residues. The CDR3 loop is CASSVGNRGTGNTIYF. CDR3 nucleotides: TGTGCCAGCAGCGTAGGAAACAGGGGGACTGGAAACACCATATATTTT.

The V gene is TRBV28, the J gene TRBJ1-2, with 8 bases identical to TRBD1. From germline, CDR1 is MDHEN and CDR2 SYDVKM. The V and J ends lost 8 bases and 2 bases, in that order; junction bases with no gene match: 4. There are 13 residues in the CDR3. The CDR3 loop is CASDRGLNYGYTF. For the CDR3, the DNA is TGTGCCAGCGACAGGGGACTGAACTATGGCTACACCTTC.

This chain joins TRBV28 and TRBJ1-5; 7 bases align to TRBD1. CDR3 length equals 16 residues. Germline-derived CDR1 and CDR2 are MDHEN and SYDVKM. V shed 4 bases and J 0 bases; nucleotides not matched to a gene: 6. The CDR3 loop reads CASSSGQMYSNQPQHF. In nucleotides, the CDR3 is TGTGCCAGCAGTTCGGGACAGATGTATAGCAATCAGCCCCAGCATTTT. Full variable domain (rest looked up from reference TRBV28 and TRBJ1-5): DVKVTQSSRYLVKRTGEKVFLECVQDMDHENMFWYRQDPGLGLRLIYFSYDVKMKEKGDIPEGYSVSREKKERFSLILESASTNQTSMYLCASSSGQMYSNQPQHFGDGTRLSIL.

CDR3 bases: TGTGCCAGCAGTGAAGAGGGGACAGGGGGCTACACCTTC. Amino acids: CASSEEGTGGYTF. V usage is TRBV2 and J usage is TRBJ1-2, with 9 bases matching TRBD1. The CDR3 runs to 13 residues. CDR1 is SNHLY, CDR2 FYNNEI, per germline. The V gene end was trimmed by 1 base and the J gene end by 8 bases; junction bases not matched to a gene: 2.

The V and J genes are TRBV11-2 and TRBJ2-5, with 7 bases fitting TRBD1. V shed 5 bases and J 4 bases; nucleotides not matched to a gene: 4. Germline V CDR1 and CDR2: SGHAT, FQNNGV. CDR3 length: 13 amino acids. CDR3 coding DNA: TGTGCCAGCAGCCCCGGGACAGTAGAGACCCAGTACTTC. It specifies CASSPGTVETQYF. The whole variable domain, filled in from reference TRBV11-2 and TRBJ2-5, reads EAGVAQSPRYKIIEKRQSVAFWCNPISGHATLYWYQQILGQGPKLLIQFQNNGVVDDSQLPKDRFSAERLKGVDSTLKIQPAKLEDSAVYLCASSPGTVETQYFGPGTRLLVL.

CDR3 sequence: CASSLTSGNTEAFF. For the CDR3, the DNA is TGCGCCAGCAGCTTGACCTCAGGGAACACTGAAGCTTTCTTT. This rearrangement joins TRBV5-1 to TRBJ1-1; no reliable D call. The CDR3 has 14 amino acids. Germline values: CDR1 SGHRS, CDR2 YFSETQ. The germline V and J ends were trimmed by 1 base and 1 base, with 8 bases remaining between them.

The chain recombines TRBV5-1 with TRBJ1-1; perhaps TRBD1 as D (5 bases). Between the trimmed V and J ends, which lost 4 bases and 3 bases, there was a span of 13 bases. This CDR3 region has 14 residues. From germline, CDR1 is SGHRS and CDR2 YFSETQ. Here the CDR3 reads CASSPRGGYTEAFF. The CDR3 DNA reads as TGCGCCAGCAGCCCCCGGGGGGGATACACTGAAGCTTTCTTT.

This CDR3 reads CASSSGLAGETQYF. CDR3 bases: TGTGCCAGCAGTTCGGGACTAGCGGGGGAGACCCAGTACTTC. The J gene is TRBJ2-5, the V gene TRBV27; 13 positions agree with TRBD2. CDR3 size: 14 residues. Germline V gene sequence: CDR1 MNHEY, CDR2 SMNVEV (reference sequence). The trim removed 4 bases at V and 5 bases at J, leaving 1 base unmatched.

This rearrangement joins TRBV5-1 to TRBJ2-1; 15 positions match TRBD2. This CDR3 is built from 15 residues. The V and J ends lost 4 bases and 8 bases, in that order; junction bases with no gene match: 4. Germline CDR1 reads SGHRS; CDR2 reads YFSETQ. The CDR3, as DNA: TGCGCCAGCAGCCTGGGACTAGCGGGGGGATATGAGCAGTTCTTC. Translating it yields CASSLGLAGGYEQFF.

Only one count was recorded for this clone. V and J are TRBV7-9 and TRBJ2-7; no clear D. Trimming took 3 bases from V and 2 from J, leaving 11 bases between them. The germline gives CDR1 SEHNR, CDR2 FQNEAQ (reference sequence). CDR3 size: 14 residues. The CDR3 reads CASSFSQIAYEQYF. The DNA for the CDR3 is TGTGCCAGCAGCTTCTCTCAGATCGCCTACGAGCAGTACTTC.

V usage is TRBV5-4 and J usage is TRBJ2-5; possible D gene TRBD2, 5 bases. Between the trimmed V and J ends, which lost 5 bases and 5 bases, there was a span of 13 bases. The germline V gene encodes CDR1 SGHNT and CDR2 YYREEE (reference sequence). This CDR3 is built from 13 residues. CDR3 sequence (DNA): TGTGCCAGCAGTACTGGGGAGCGTGAGACCCAGTACTTC. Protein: CASSTGERETQYF.

The CDR3 sequence: CASSPGTGRTYGYTF. The DNA of the CDR3 is TGTGCCAGCAGTCCTGGGACAGGGCGAACCTATGGCTACACCTTC. The chain combines TRBV6-4 with TRBJ1-2, with 9 bases fitting TRBD1. This CDR3 is 15 amino acids long. With V trimmed by 5 bases and J by 4 bases, 8 bases remained unmatched. Germline CDR1 and CDR2: MRHNA and SNTAGT.